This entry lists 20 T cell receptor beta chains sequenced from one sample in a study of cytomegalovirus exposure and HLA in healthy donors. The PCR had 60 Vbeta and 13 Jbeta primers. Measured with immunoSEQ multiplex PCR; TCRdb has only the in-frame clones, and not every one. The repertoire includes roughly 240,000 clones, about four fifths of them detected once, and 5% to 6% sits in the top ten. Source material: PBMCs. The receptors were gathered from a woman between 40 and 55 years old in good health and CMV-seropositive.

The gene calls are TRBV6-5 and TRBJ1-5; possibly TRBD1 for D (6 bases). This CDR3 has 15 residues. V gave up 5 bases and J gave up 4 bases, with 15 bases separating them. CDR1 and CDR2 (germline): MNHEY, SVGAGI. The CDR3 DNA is TGTGCCAGCAGTCTAACAGGGTCCGGGAATCAGCCCCAGCATTTT. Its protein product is CASSLTGSGNQPQHF.

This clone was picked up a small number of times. The CDR3 nucleotides read TGCGCCAGCAGCTTGGCGCTAGGGGCGAACACTGAAGCTTTCTTT. Residues: CASSLALGANTEAFF. The J gene is TRBJ1-1, the V gene TRBV5-1; possible D gene TRBD1, 5 bases. The V end was cut by 0 bases, the J end by 1 base, with 10 bases between. This CDR3 is built from 15 residues. Germline V lookup: CDR1 SGHRS, CDR2 YFSETQ.

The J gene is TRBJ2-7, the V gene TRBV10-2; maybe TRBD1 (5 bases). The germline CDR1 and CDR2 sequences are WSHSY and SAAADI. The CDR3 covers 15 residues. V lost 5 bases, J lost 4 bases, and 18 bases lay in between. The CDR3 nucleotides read TGCGCCAGCAGTCACTATAGCAGGGATACTTACGAGCAGTACTTC. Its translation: CASSHYSRDTYEQYF.

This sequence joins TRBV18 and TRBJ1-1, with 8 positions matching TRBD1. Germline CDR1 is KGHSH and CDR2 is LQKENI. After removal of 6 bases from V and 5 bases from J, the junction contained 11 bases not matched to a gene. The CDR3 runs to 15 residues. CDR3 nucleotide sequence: TGTGCCAGCTCGCCATATACAGGGGGGGGTACTGAAGCTTTCTTT. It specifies CASSPYTGGGTEAFF.

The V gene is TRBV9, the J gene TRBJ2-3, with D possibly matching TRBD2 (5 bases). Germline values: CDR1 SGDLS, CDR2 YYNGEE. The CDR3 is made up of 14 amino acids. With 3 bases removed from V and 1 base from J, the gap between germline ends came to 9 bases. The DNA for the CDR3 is TGTGCCAGCAGCGGAACTAGAGGCACAGATACGCAGTATTTT. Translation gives CASSGTRGTDTQYF.

The CDR3 spells CASSLKTSGNNEQFF. As DNA, the CDR3 is TGTGCCAGCAGCTTAAAGACTAGCGGGAACAATGAGCAGTTCTTC. The chain recombines TRBV7-2 with TRBJ2-1, with 11 bases that match TRBD2. The CDR3 spans 15 residues. Trimming cost V 2 bases and J 5 bases; bases outside gene matches: 2. Germline CDR1 is SGHTA and CDR2 is FQGNSA.

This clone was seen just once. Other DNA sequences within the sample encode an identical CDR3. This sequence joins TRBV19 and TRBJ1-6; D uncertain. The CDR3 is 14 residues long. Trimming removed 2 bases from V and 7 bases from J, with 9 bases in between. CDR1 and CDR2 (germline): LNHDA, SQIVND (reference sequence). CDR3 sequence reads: CASSITGNNSPLHF. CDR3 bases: TGTGCCAGTAGTATAACGGGGAACAATTCACCCCTCCACTTT. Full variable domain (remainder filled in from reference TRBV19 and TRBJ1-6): DGGITQSPKYLFRKEGQNVTLSCEQNLNHDAMYWYRQDPGQGLRLIYYSQIVNDFQKGDIAEGYSVSREKKESFPLTVTSAQKNPTAFYLCASSITGNNSPLHFGNGTRLTVT.

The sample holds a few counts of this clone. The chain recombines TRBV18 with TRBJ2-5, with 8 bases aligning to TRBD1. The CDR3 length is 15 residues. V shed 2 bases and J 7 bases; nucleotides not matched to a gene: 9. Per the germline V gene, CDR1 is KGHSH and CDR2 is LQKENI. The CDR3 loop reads CASSPSQGARGTQYF. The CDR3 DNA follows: TGTGCCAGCTCACCATCCCAGGGGGCGAGAGGGACCCAGTACTTC.

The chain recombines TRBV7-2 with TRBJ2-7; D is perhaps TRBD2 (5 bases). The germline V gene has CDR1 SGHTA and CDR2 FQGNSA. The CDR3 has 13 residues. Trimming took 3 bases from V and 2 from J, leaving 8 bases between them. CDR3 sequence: CASSLLATYEQYF. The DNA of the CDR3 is TGTGCCAGCAGCTTGCTAGCCACCTACGAGCAGTACTTC.

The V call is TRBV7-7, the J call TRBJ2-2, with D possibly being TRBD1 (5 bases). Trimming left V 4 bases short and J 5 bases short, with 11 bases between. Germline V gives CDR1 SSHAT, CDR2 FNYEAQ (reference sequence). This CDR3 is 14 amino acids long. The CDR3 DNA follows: TGTGCCAGCAGCTCCGAATCAGGGACCGGGGAGCTGTTTTTT. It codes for CASSSESGTGELFF.

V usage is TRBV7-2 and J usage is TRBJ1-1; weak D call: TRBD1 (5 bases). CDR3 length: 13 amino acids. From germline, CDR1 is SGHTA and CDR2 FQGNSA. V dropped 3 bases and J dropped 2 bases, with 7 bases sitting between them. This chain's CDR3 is CASSFRGNTEAFF. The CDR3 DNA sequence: TGTGCCAGCAGCTTTAGGGGTAACACTGAAGCTTTCTTT.

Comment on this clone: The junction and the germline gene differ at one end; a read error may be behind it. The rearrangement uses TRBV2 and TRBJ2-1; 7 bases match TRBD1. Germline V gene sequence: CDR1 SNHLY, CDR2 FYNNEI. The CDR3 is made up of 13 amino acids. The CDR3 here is CASGDEGAAEQFF. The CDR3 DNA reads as TGTGCCAGCGGTGATGAGGGGGCCGCTGAGCAGTTCTTC.

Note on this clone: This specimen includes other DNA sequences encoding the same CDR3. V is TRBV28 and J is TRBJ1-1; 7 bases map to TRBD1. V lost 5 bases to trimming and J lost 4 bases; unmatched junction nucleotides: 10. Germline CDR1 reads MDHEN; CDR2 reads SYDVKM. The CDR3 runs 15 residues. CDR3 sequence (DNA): TGTGCCAGCAGTCTTACTCAGGGGGGCGGCACTGAAGCTTTCTTT. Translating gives CASSLTQGGGTEAFF.

The DNA of the CDR3 is TGTGCCACCAGCCCTCGCCGTGGGACTAGAAGCGACGAGCAGTACTTC. Translation gives CATSPRRGTRSDEQYF. The chain combines TRBV15 with TRBJ2-7; 8 nucleotides line up with TRBD2. Per germline, CDR1 LNHNV and CDR2 YYDKDF (reference sequence). The CDR3 runs 16 residues. V dropped 5 bases and J dropped 5; count of bases not matched to a gene: 14.

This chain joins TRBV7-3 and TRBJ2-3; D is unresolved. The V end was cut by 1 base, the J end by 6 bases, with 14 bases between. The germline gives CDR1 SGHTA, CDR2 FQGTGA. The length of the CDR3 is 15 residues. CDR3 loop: CASSLNPGSADTQYF. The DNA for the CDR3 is TGTGCCAGCAGCTTAAACCCCGGTAGTGCGGATACGCAGTATTTT.

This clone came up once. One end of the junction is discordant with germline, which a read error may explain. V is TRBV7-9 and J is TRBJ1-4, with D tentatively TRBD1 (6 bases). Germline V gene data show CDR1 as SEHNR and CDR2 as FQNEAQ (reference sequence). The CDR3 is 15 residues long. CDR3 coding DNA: TGTTCCAGCAGCACTCGACAGGACTTTAATGAAAAACTGTTTTTT. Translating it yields CSSSTRQDFNEKLFF.

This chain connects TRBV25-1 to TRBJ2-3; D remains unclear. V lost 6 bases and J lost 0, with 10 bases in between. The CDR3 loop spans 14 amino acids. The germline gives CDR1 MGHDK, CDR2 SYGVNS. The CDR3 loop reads CASRSQISTDTQYF. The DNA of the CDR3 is TGTGCCAGCAGGAGCCAAATTAGCACAGATACGCAGTATTTT.

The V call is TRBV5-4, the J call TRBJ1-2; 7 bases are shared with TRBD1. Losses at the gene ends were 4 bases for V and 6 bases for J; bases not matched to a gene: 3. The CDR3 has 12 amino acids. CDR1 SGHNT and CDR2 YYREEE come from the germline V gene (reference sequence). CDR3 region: CASSVGTDGYTF. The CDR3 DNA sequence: TGTGCCAGCAGCGTTGGGACAGATGGCTACACCTTC. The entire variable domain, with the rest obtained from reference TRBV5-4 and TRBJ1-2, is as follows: ETGVTQSPTHLIKTRGQQVTLRCSSQSGHNTVSWYQQALGQGPQFIFQYYREEENGRGNFPPRFSGLQFPNYSSELNVNALELDDSALYLCASSVGTDGYTFGSGTRLTVV.

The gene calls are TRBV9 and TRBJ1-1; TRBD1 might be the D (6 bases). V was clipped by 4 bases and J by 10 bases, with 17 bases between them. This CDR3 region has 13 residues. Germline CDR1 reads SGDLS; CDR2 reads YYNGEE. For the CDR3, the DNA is TGTGCCAGCAGCCCTGGGACAATTCCTGGAGCTTTCTTT. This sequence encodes CASSPGTIPGAFF.

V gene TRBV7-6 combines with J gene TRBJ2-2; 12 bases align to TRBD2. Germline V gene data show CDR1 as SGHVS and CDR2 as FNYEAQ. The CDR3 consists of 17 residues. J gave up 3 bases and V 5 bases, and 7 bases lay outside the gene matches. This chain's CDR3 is CASSAGLAGSYTGELFF. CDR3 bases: TGTGCCAGCAGCGCAGGACTAGCGGGGTCCTACACCGGGGAGCTGTTTTTT.